This is a list of T cell receptor beta chains from one sample in a study of blood T cell repertoires in COVID-19. Data came from immunoSEQ multiplex PCR; TCRdb stores just in-frame clones and leaves some out. Here the sample spans 180,000 or so clones, about 87% being singletons. Sequenced: peripheral blood. These receptors were taken from a man aged 35-49 years with active or convalescent COVID-19. Both conserved end residues are part of each CDR3. D genes are given only for firm matches. The listing skips clone size in some rows; elsewhere it reads once, few, many or a size class.

D gene,J gene,V gene,clone size,CDR3 DNA,CDR3 protein
-,TRBJ2-3,TRBV14,-,TGTGCCAGCAGTAATCCCCCAGGGTTGTATCAAGATACGCAGTATTTT,CASSNPPGLYQDTQYF
-,TRBJ1-4,TRBV19,-,TGTGCCAGTAGAGGCCAACGCCAGGGCAATGAAAAACTGTTTTTT,CASRGQRQGNEKLFF
-,TRBJ2-3,TRBV28,-,TGTGCCAGCAGTCCGCTAGAGGTGACTAGCACAGATACGCAGTATTTT,CASSPLEVTSTDTQYF
-,TRBJ2-7,TRBV10-3,-,TGTGCCATCAGTCGGACAGACATATCCTACGAGCAGTACTTC,CAISRTDISYEQYF
TRBD2,TRBJ2-7,TRBV10-2,-,TGCGCCAGCAAGGGAGCGGGGGGACCGGCGTCCTACGAGCAGTACTTC,CASKGAGGPASYEQYF
TRBD1,TRBJ2-6,TRBV14,-,TGTGCCAGCAGGCTCGGGACAGGCCTCTCTGGGGCCAACGTCCTGACTTTC,CASRLGTGLSGANVLTF
-,TRBJ1-2,TRBV28,few,TGTGCCAGCAGTACCCCACGGGGCTACACCTTC,CASSTPRGYTF
-,TRBJ2-1,TRBV5-8,-,TGTGCCAGCAGCTTACAGGTTAATAACAATGAGCAGTTCTTC,CASSLQVNNNEQFF
-,TRBJ1-1,TRBV5-1,-,TGCGCCAGCAGCTTGGGGCTGAACACTGAAGCTTTCTTT,CASSLGLNTEAFF
TRBD1,TRBJ1-5,TRBV6-2/TRBV6-3,-,TGTGCCAGCAGTTACGCCCGGGACAGGCCGTTTCAGCCCCAGCATTTT,CASSYARDRPFQPQHF
TRBD2,TRBJ2-1,TRBV5-8,-,TGTGCCAGCAGCTTAGGGCTAGCGGGGACTGAGCAGTTCTTC,CASSLGLAGTEQFF
-,TRBJ1-5,TRBV19,-,TGTGGGCGCAATCAGCCCCAGCATTTT,CGRNQPQHF
-,TRBJ2-4,TRBV6-1,-,TGTGCCAGCAGTGAGGTATGGGCCCCAGGACTAGCCAAAAACATTCAGTACTTC,CASSEVWAPGLAKNIQYF
-,TRBJ1-4,TRBV7-9,-,TGTGCCAGCAGCTTAGCGTTCCGGTCAGGGGAAAAACTGTTTTTT,CASSLAFRSGEKLFF
TRBD1,TRBJ2-3,TRBV4-1,once,TGCGCCAGCAGCCAAGATTTGGGGACAGGGGCGACCCCAAGCACAGATACGCAGTATTTT,CASSQDLGTGATPSTDTQYF
TRBD2,TRBJ2-3,TRBV9,-,TGTGCCAGCAGCTCTCCTGGGACTAGCAAGGATACGCAGTATTTT,CASSSPGTSKDTQYF
-,TRBJ2-1,TRBV9,-,TGTGCCAGCAGCGTAGAGAGTGGTGAGCAGTTCTTC,CASSVESGEQFF
TRBD1,TRBJ2-1,TRBV7-7,-,TGTGCTAGCAGCCCAACCGGGACAGGGGGTCCGAATGAGCAGTTCTTC,CASSPTGTGGPNEQFF
-,TRBJ1-2,TRBV5-4,-,TGTGCCAGCAGCTTGGCCCTCTGGGGGCCTGGCCACTACACCTTC,CASSLALWGPGHYTF
-,TRBJ1-5,TRBV15,-,TGTGCCACCAGCAGAGGGGAGGCCAATCAGCCCCAGCATTTT,CATSRGEANQPQHF
-,TRBJ1-5,TRBV2,once,TGTGCCAGCAAGGAGGATAGCAATCAGCCCCAGCATTTT,CASKEDSNQPQHF
-,TRBJ1-6,TRBV6-1,-,TGTGCCAGCAGTGTTTCGGCCGGACAGAGAAATTCACCCCTCCACTTT,CASSVSAGQRNSPLHF
-,TRBJ1-5,TRBV6-5,-,TGTGCCAGCAGTTCTCTGCAGGGACAGCCCCAGCATTTT,CASSSLQGQPQHF
TRBD1,TRBJ2-7,TRBV2,-,TGTGCCAGCAGGGTCCCACAGGGGTCCTACGAGCAGTACTTC,CASRVPQGSYEQYF
-,TRBJ2-7,TRBV5-1,-,TGCGCCAGCAGCCCTCAGGGGAACGAGCAGTACTTC,CASSPQGNEQYF
TRBD1,TRBJ2-6,TRBV6-1,-,TGTGCCAGCAGTGAAGCGCTAGGACAGGCCTCTGGGGCCAACGTCCTGACTTTC,CASSEALGQASGANVLTF
-,TRBJ1-1,TRBV19,-,TGTGCCAGTAGTGTCAGGTTTAACACTGAAGCTTTCTTT,CASSVRFNTEAFF
-,TRBJ2-7,TRBV24-1,-,TGTGCCACCAGTGCCCTTACAGGGAAAGGGACCTACGAGCAGTACTTC,CATSALTGKGTYEQYF
TRBD1,TRBJ2-7,TRBV5-1,-,TGCGCCAGCAGCGTAACAGGGGTAGGGATCGACGAGCAGTACTTC,CASSVTGVGIDEQYF
TRBD2,TRBJ2-2,TRBV15,once,TGTGCCACCAGCACCGGGGGGGTGCAGGATAGAGCCGGGGAGCTGTTTTTT,CATSTGGVQDRAGELFF
-,TRBJ1-5,TRBV28,few,TGTGCCAGCAGTTTCGGGGGGAACCAGCCCCAGCATTTT,CASSFGGNQPQHF
TRBD1,TRBJ1-1,TRBV7-9,-,TGTGCCAGCAGCTCTGCGGACAGGTATGAAGCTTTCTTT,CASSSADRYEAFF
-,TRBJ1-1,TRBV6-5,once,TGTGCCAGCAGTCCGAAGGGGGTCCTGTCAGCTTTCTTT,CASSPKGVLSAFF
TRBD1,TRBJ1-1,TRBV19,-,TGTGCCAGTAGTGCGCCCGGGACAGCGAACACTGAAGCTTTCTTT,CASSAPGTANTEAFF
TRBD1,TRBJ2-7,TRBV28,-,TGTGCCAGCAGTCCTTCTTGGACAGGGCAGTACTTC,CASSPSWTGQYF
-,TRBJ2-1,TRBV5-1,-,TGCGCCAGCTCGGCGGGGGCCCTCCTTTACAATGAGCAGTTCTTC,CASSAGALLYNEQFF
-,TRBJ2-1,TRBV4-1,-,TGCGCCAGCAGCCAAGAGGGCGCCTACAATGAGCAGTTCTTC,CASSQEGAYNEQFF
-,TRBJ1-6,TRBV7-2,-,TGTGCCAGCAGCGTAAACAGGTCACCCCTCCACTTT,CASSVNRSPLHF
-,TRBJ2-7,TRBV10-3,-,TGTGCCATCAGTGAAGAAGGACGAGGGTCGCAGTACTTC,CAISEEGRGSQYF
TRBD1,TRBJ1-1,TRBV6-2/TRBV6-3,-,TGTGCCAGCGGCCGACAGGGAAACACTGAAGCTTTCTTT,CASGRQGNTEAFF
TRBD1,TRBJ1-2,TRBV6-5,-,TGTGCCAGGGGACAGGGGGCGGTCGGCTACACCTTC,CARGQGAVGYTF
TRBD1,TRBJ2-3,TRBV6-5,-,TGTGCCAGCAGTTACTCGAGTAGGGGGCCCACAGATACGCAGTATTTT,CASSYSSRGPTDTQYF
TRBD2,TRBJ2-3,TRBV29-1,-,TGCAGCGTTGTCCCGCTAGCGGGGCGAACAGATACGCAGTATTTT,CSVVPLAGRTDTQYF
TRBD1,TRBJ1-6,TRBV19,-,TGTGCCAGTAGTATCGGGAAACAGGGGAAATCACCCCTCCACTTT,CASSIGKQGKSPLHF
TRBD2,TRBJ2-1,TRBV19,once,TGTGCCAGTAAGGGAGCAAGCGGGGGGGGTTACAATGAGCAGTTCTTC,CASKGASGGGYNEQFF
TRBD1,TRBJ1-6,TRBV15,-,TGTGCCACTCGGGACAGCCCGAGCTCCTATAATTCACCCCTCCACTTT,CATRDSPSSYNSPLHF
-,TRBJ1-3,TRBV19,-,TGTGCCAGTAGAAGCCCGCGAACTGGAAACACCATATATTTT,CASRSPRTGNTIYF
TRBD1,TRBJ1-4,TRBV11-2,-,TGTGCCAGCAGCTTTTCCCGGGACAGGGGCGGCGAAAAACTGTTTTTT,CASSFSRDRGGEKLFF
-,TRBJ2-1,TRBV5-1,few,TGCGCCAGCAGCCTCCAAGTGCGGGGTTCGGGGAATGAGCAGTTCTTC,CASSLQVRGSGNEQFF
-,TRBJ2-2,TRBV5-4,-,TGTGCCAGCAGCTTACTGGACAAGGGCGCCACCGGGGAGCTGTTTTTT,CASSLLDKGATGELFF
-,TRBJ1-5,TRBV6-5,-,TGTGCCAGCAGCGGGAGGGAATTTGGGCCCCAGCATTTT,CASSGREFGPQHF
-,TRBJ1-1,TRBV5-1,many,TGCGCCAGCAGCCTTAGGACTCGTACTGAAGCTTTCTTT,CASSLRTRTEAFF
-,TRBJ1-1,TRBV4-3,-,TGCGCCAGCAGCCAAGACGGAGAGAACACTGAAGCTTTCTTT,CASSQDGENTEAFF
-,TRBJ2-2,TRBV27,-,TGTGCCAGCAGTTTATTGGGCGGGACGAACACCGGGGAGCTGTTTTTT,CASSLLGGTNTGELFF
TRBD2,TRBJ2-1,TRBV6-6,few,TGTGCCAGCAGTTACGGGACTAGCGGGCACAATGAGCAGTTCTTC,CASSYGTSGHNEQFF
-,TRBJ1-2,TRBV4-2,-,TGTGCCAGCAGCCAAGATTGGGCAGTAAATGGCTACACCTTC,CASSQDWAVNGYTF
TRBD1,TRBJ1-1,TRBV7-9,-,TGTGCCAGCAGCCGAGACAGGGCCGCTTTCTTT,CASSRDRAAFF